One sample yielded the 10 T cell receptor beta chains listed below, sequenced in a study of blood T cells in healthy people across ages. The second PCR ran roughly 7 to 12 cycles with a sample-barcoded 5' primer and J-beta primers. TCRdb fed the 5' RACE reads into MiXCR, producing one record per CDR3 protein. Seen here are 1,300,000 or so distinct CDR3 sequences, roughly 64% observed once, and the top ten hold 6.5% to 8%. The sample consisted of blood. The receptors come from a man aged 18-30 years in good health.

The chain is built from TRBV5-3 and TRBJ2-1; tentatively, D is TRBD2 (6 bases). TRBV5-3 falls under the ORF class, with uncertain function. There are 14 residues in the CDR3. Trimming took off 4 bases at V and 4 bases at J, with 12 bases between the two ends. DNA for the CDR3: TGTGCCAGAAGCCCTGCCCGGGGGTACAATGAGCAGTTCTTC. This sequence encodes CARSPARGYNEQFF.

The CDR3 DNA reads TGTGCCAGCAGCCAAGCTACAGGGTTATATGGCTACACCTTC. As protein: CASSQATGLYGYTF. This sequence joins TRBV14 and TRBJ1-2, with D possibly TRBD1 on 6 matching bases. Germline V gene data show CDR1 as SGHDN and CDR2 as FVKESK. CDR3 length: 14 residues. V lost 1 base to trimming and J lost 5 bases, with 11 bases between them.

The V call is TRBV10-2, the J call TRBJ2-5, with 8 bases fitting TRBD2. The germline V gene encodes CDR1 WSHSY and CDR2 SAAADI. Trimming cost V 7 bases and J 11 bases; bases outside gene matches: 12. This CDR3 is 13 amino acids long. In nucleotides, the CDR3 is TGCGCCAGCACCGTAGCGGGGAACAATGAGCAGTACTTC. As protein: CASTVAGNNEQYF.

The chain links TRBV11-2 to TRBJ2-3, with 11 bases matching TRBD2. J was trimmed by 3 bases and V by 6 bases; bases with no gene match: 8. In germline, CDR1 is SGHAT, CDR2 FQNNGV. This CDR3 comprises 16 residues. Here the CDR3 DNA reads TGTGCCAGCAGAGTAGCGGGAGGGAGGAGGACAGATACGCAGTATTTT. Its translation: CASRVAGGRRTDTQYF.

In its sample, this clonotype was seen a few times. This CDR3 is CASSFLGGSNEQFF. The DNA for the CDR3 is TGTGCCAGCAGTTTTTTGGGGGGGTCCAATGAGCAGTTCTTC. The genes are TRBV27 and TRBJ2-1; the match to TRBD2 covers 7 bases. The CDR3 covers 14 residues. Germline V lookup: CDR1 MNHEY, CDR2 SMNVEV (reference sequence). Trimming took 3 bases from V and 6 from J; bases not matched to a gene: 5.

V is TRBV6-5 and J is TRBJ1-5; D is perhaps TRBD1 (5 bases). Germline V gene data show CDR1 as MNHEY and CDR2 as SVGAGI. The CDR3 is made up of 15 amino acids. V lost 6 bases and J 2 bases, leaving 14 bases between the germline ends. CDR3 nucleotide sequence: TGTGCCAGCAGCCAGACGGGAGGGGGCAATCAGCCCCAGCATTTT. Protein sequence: CASSQTGGGNQPQHF.

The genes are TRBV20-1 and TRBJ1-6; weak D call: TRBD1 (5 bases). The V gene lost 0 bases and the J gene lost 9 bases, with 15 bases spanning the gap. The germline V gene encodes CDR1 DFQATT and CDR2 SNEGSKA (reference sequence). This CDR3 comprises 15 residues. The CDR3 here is CSARDLAAGSSPLHF. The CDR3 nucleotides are TGCAGTGCTAGAGATCTCGCGGCAGGGTCTTCACCCCTCCACTTT.

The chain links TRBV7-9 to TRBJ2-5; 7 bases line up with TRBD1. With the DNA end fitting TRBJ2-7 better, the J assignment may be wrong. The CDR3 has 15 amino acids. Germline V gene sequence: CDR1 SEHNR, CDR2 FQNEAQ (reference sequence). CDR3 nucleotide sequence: TGTGCCAGCAGCTTAGTAGGCTGGCAGGGGGACGAGCAGTACTTC. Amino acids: CASSLVGWQGDEQYF.

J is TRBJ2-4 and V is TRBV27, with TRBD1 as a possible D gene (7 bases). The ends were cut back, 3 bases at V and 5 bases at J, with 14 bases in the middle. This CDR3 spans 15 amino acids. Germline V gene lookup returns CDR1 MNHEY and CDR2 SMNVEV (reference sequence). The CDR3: CASSFRGRNENIQYF. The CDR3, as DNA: TGTGCCAGCAGTTTCAGGGGGAGGAACGAAAACATTCAGTACTTC.

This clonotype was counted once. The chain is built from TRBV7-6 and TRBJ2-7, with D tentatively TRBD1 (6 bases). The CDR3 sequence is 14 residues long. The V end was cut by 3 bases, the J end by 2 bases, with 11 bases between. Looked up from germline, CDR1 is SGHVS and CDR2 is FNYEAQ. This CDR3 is CASSFRTDPYEQYF. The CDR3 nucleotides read TGTGCCAGCAGCTTTCGGACAGACCCCTACGAGCAGTACTTC.